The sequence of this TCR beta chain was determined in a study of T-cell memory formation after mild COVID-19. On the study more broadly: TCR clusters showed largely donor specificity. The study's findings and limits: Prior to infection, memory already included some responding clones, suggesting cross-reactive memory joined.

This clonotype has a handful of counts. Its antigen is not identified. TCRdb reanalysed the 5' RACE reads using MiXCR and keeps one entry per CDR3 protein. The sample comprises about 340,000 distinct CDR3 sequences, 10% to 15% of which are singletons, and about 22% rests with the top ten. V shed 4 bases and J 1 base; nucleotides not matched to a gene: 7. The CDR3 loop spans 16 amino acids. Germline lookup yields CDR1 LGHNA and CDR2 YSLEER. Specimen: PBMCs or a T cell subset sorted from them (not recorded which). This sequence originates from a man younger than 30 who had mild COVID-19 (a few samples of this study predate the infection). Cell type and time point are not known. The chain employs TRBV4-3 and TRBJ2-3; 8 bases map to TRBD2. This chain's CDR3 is CASSLTGGRGTDTQYF. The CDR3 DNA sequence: TGCGCCAGCAGCCTCACGGGGGGGCGAGGCACAGATACGCAGTATTTT.